This entry lists 3 T cell receptor beta chains sequenced from one sample in a study of blood T cell repertoires in COVID-19. The assay was immunoSEQ multiplex PCR, and TCRdb's table has in-frame clones only and misses some. The sample has fewer than 30,000 clones; over 70% are singletons. The specimen sequenced was peripheral blood. The source of these receptors is a man in his fifties or sixties with active or convalescent COVID-19.

CDR3 in amino acids: CASTQGFQETQYF. The CDR3 DNA follows: TGTGCCAGCACTCAGGGGTTCCAAGAGACCCAGTACTTC. J is TRBJ2-5 and V is TRBV6-5, with TRBD1 as a possible D gene (6 bases). This CDR3 is 13 amino acids long. Germline V gene sequence: CDR1 MNHEY, CDR2 SVGAGI. With 7 bases removed from V and 1 base from J, the gap between germline ends came to 10 bases.

The genes are TRBV6-5 and TRBJ1-2, with 9 bases aligning to TRBD1. The CDR3 extends over 13 amino acids. V lost 7 bases, J lost 1 base, and 1 base stayed unmatched. Germline V CDR1 and CDR2: MNHEY, SVGAGI. CDR3 DNA sequence: TGTGCCAGCAACAGGGGGCGTAACTATGGCTACACCTTC. This translates into CASNRGRNYGYTF.

V is TRBV2 and J is TRBJ1-1; TRBD1 is a possible D gene (5 bases). V lost 6 bases, J lost 6 bases, and 14 bases lay in between. This CDR3 comprises 13 residues. From germline, CDR1 is SNHLY and CDR2 FYNNEI. The CDR3 bases are TGTGCCAGCAGGTCAGGGTTTGGGCCTGAAGCTTTCTTT. As protein: CASRSGFGPEAFF.